This record covers a single TCR beta chain. Data came from immunoSEQ multiplex PCR; TCRdb stores just in-frame clones and leaves some out. The table includes 68,000 or so clones, roughly 85% detected once. The sample comes from a study of OX40 agonist ivuxolimab in advanced cancers. The V gene lost 5 bases and the J gene lost 4 bases, with 11 bases spanning the gap. CDR3 length: 13 amino acids. Germline V CDR1 and CDR2: SGHTA, FQGNSA. Patients with a history of autoimmune disease or on systemic immunosuppression were excluded. The sample in question was CD4+ or CD8+ T cells sorted from blood, obtained in a trial of the OX40 agonist ivuxolimab. The sequence was collected from an adult with an advanced solid tumor such as melanoma, head and neck, liver or kidney cancer. The chain employs TRBV7-2 and TRBJ1-2, with D unclear. The CDR3 reads CASSLPVSYGYTF. For the CDR3, the DNA is TGTGCCAGCAGCCTACCAGTTAGCTATGGCTACACCTTC.